Presented here are 24 T cell receptor beta chains from one specimen sequenced in a study of shared clonotypes between healthy human individuals. Naive CD8 isolation took CD45RO-negative cells positively selected for CCR7 and excluded terminally differentiated effector memory CD45RA+ cells. Assay used: immunoSEQ multiplex PCR; TCRdb lists only in-frame clones, some missing. The repertoire holds about 2.1 million clones, roughly 91% seen once, with 1.7% in the top ten. Specimen: naive CD8+ T cells from PBMCs. These receptors were collected from a man between 18 and 35 years old in good health. Some clones in this sample may be carry-over from other donors' samples.

The CDR3 DNA follows: TGTGCCAGCAGCGTATATGATGGGACTACGGAGACCCAGTACTTC. Protein product: CASSVYDGTTETQYF. This sequence joins TRBV9 and TRBJ2-5; 7 positions agree with TRBD2. J gave up 5 bases and V 1 base, and 8 bases lay outside the gene matches. Germline V CDR1 and CDR2: SGDLS, YYNGEE. The CDR3 has 15 amino acids.

The rearrangement uses TRBV7-6 and TRBJ2-7; a possible D gene is TRBD1 (6 bases). CDR1 is SGHVS, CDR2 FNYEAQ, per germline. Trimming cost V 4 bases and J 5 bases, with 9 bases left between them. This CDR3 comprises 12 residues. The CDR3 DNA reads as TGTGCCAGCAGCTCCGCAGGGGACGAGCAGTACTTC. Residues: CASSSAGDEQYF.

The chain joins TRBV6-5 to TRBJ2-1; TRBD1 matches at 11 bases. In germline, CDR1 is MNHEY, CDR2 SVGAGI. Unmatched junction bases numbered 6, after V lost 5 bases and J lost 9 bases. The CDR3 has 14 residues. CDR3 sequence reads: CASSTDRGLGEQFF. CDR3 in DNA: TGTGCCAGCAGTACGGACAGGGGGCTGGGTGAGCAGTTCTTC.

This clone was observed once. V usage is TRBV29-1 and J usage is TRBJ2-2; weak D call: TRBD2 (5 bases). The V end was cut by 4 bases, the J end by 6 bases, with 9 bases between. The CDR3 runs to 12 residues. Per the germline V gene, CDR1 is SQVTM and CDR2 is ANQGSEA. The CDR3 spells CSVVGKAGELFF. CDR3 nucleotide sequence: TGCAGCGTTGTCGGGAAAGCCGGGGAGCTGTTTTTT.

The chain links TRBV28 to TRBJ1-2, with 9 bases aligning to TRBD1. After removal of 3 bases from V and 3 bases from J, the junction contained 5 bases not matched to a gene. The CDR3 loop spans 15 amino acids. Per germline, CDR1 MDHEN and CDR2 SYDVKM. CDR3 protein: CASSFPGQGYYGYTF. The CDR3 nucleotides read TGTGCCAGCAGTTTTCCGGGACAGGGATACTATGGCTACACCTTC.

This clone showed up just once. The sample has other DNA sequences that encode this CDR3 too. J is TRBJ2-1 and V is TRBV5-1; D call uncertain. The germline V gene has CDR1 SGHRS and CDR2 YFSETQ. The CDR3 loop spans 12 amino acids. Between the trimmed V and J ends, which lost 0 bases and 4 bases, there was a span of 2 bases. CDR3: CASSLVYNEQFF. DNA of the CDR3: TGCGCCAGCAGCTTGGTATACAATGAGCAGTTCTTC.

The rearrangement joins TRBV27 to TRBJ2-7; D might be TRBD1 (5 bases). The germline V gene encodes CDR1 MNHEY and CDR2 SMNVEV (reference sequence). Trimming cost V 5 bases and J 2 bases, with 10 bases left between them. This CDR3 comprises 13 residues. The CDR3 sequence is CASSIGATYEQYF. The CDR3 DNA follows: TGTGCCAGCAGTATAGGGGCGACCTACGAGCAGTACTTC.

The chain couples TRBV6-6 to TRBJ2-2; a weak D match, TRBD2 (5 bases). Germline values: CDR1 MNHNY, CDR2 SVGAGI (reference sequence). The V end was cut by 5 bases, the J end by 3 bases, with 10 bases between. This CDR3 has 14 residues. Here the CDR3 reads CASSPAGHTGELFF. CDR3 nucleotides: TGTGCCAGCAGTCCCGCGGGCCACACCGGGGAGCTGTTTTTT.

This chain uses TRBV11-2 with TRBJ1-1, with unresolved D. The germline V and J ends were trimmed by 1 base and 6 bases, with 9 bases remaining between them. The CDR3 extends over 13 amino acids. Germline CDR1 and CDR2: SGHAT and FQNNGV. The CDR3 reads CASSLGGISEAFF. The CDR3 coding sequence is TGTGCCAGCAGCTTAGGGGGTATATCTGAAGCTTTCTTT.

The chain is built from TRBV30 and TRBJ1-2; D unclear. Germline-derived CDR1 and CDR2 are GTSNPN and SVGIG (reference sequence). Between the trimmed V and J ends, which lost 5 bases and 0 bases, there was a span of 16 bases. This CDR3 has 15 amino acids. CDR3 nucleotides: TGTGCCTGGGGGAGAGAATCGACGGCTAACTATGGCTACACCTTC. Protein: CAWGRESTANYGYTF.

The chain couples TRBV19 to TRBJ2-7; no definite D call. CDR3 size: 14 residues. Germline V gene lookup returns CDR1 LNHDA and CDR2 SQIVND (reference sequence). V lost 3 bases and J 0 bases, leaving 9 bases between the germline ends. For the CDR3, the DNA is TGTGCCAGTAGTATTACGACCCCCTCCTACGAGCAGTACTTC. Translated: CASSITTPSYEQYF. The full variable domain, with the rest looked up from reference TRBV19 and TRBJ2-7, is DGGITQSPKYLFRKEGQNVTLSCEQNLNHDAMYWYRQDPGQGLRLIYYSQIVNDFQKGDIAEGYSVSREKKESFPLTVTSAQKNPTAFYLCASSITTPSYEQYFGPGTRLTVT.

V and J are TRBV29-1 and TRBJ2-5; the match to TRBD2 covers 11 bases. Unmatched junction bases numbered 4, after V lost 7 bases and J lost 3 bases. The CDR3 has 13 residues. The germline V gene encodes CDR1 SQVTM and CDR2 ANQGSEA. The CDR3 sequence is CSAVTSGKETQYF. The CDR3 coding sequence is TGCAGCGCCGTGACTAGCGGGAAAGAGACCCAGTACTTC.

The V call is TRBV9, the J call TRBJ2-1; D perhaps matches TRBD1 (5 bases). Germline V lookup: CDR1 SGDLS, CDR2 YYNGEE. There are 14 residues in the CDR3. V lost 3 bases, J lost 3 bases, and 10 bases lay in between. This CDR3 reads CASSEGVGYNEQFF. The CDR3 DNA follows: TGTGCCAGCAGCGAAGGGGTTGGCTACAATGAGCAGTTCTTC.

On this clone itself: The same CDR3 is also encoded by other DNA sequences in this sample. The chain carries TRBV30 and TRBJ2-7, with D maybe TRBD1 (6 bases). Germline V gives CDR1 GTSNPN, CDR2 SVGIG (reference sequence). This CDR3 contains 13 residues. V was shortened by 0 bases and J by 2 bases, with 8 bases between the two germline ends. This chain's CDR3 is CAWSVQGPYEQYF. CDR3 bases: TGTGCCTGGAGTGTACAGGGCCCCTACGAGCAGTACTTC.

The chain couples TRBV19 to TRBJ2-2; D is unresolved. Germline-derived CDR1 and CDR2 are LNHDA and SQIVND (reference sequence). The CDR3 is 14 residues long. V lost 5 bases to trimming and J lost 0 bases, with 7 bases between them. In nucleotides, the CDR3 is TGTGCCAGTAGTGAGGAGCCGAACACCGGGGAGCTGTTTTTT. Translating gives CASSEEPNTGELFF.

This clone is a singleton in its sample. A read error may produce the germline difference seen at one junction end. V usage is TRBV27 and J usage is TRBJ2-1; 10 bases map to TRBD1. The CDR3 consists of 15 residues. The V gene's germline CDR1 is MNHEY and CDR2 SMNVEV (reference sequence). CDR3 protein: CASTERDRGYSEQFF. In DNA form, the CDR3 reads TGTGCCAGCACCGAGAGGGACAGGGGTTACAGTGAGCAGTTCTTC.

In the case of this clone: The same CDR3 also results from other DNA sequences found in this sample. This sequence joins TRBV7-9 and TRBJ1-2, with D hard to call. Germline assignment: CDR1 SEHNR and CDR2 FQNEAQ (reference sequence). There are 12 residues in the CDR3. V was trimmed by 1 base and J by 6 bases, leaving 6 bases between them. Here the CDR3 DNA reads TGTGCCAGCAGCTTAGTCGGGGATGGCTACACCTTC. As protein: CASSLVGDGYTF.

This clone was counted once. V gene TRBV9 combines with J gene TRBJ1-2, with TRBD1 as a possible D gene (5 bases). The V and J ends lost 0 bases and 8 bases respectively, with 17 bases between them. The CDR3 is made up of 15 amino acids. Germline V gives CDR1 SGDLS, CDR2 YYNGEE. CDR3 sequence reads: CASSVGGAASGGYTF. CDR3 nucleotides: TGTGCCAGCAGCGTAGGAGGGGCCGCTTCGGGCGGCTACACCTTC.

This chain uses TRBV30 with TRBJ2-1; D ambiguous. V shed 1 base and J shed 10 bases, with 8 bases lying between them. Germline loops: CDR1 GTSNPN, CDR2 SVGIG (reference sequence). CDR3 length equals 11 residues. CDR3: CAWSAPREQFF. In DNA, the CDR3 is TGTGCCTGGAGTGCCCCAAGGGAGCAGTTCTTC.

The chain links TRBV9 to TRBJ2-7; TRBD2 matches at 13 bases. From germline, CDR1 is SGDLS and CDR2 YYNGEE. The CDR3 has 16 amino acids. The junction had 7 bases not matched to a gene; V was cut back by 4 bases and J by 3 bases. CDR3 nucleotides: TGTGCCAGCAGCCCTCGGACTAGCGGGAGAAGCTACGAGCAGTACTTC. Translating it yields CASSPRTSGRSYEQYF.

This clone was recorded only once. The DNA of the CDR3 is TGTGCCAGCAGCGGCGACCACTCCTACGAGCAGTACTTC. Protein sequence: CASSGDHSYEQYF. J is TRBJ2-7 and V is TRBV9; D is uncertain. Germline V gene data show CDR1 as SGDLS and CDR2 as YYNGEE. The V and J ends lost 3 bases and 0 bases respectively, with 7 bases between them. This CDR3 has 13 amino acids. Based on the CDR3 plus reference TRBV9 and TRBJ2-7, the full variable domain is DSGVTQTPKHLITATGQRVTLRCSPRSGDLSVYWYQQSLDQGLQFLIQYYNGEERAKGNILERFSAQQFPDLHSELNLSSLELGDSALYFCASSGDHSYEQYFGPGTRLTVT.

This sequence joins TRBV14 and TRBJ2-1; D unclear. Trimming left V 4 bases short and J 4 bases short, with 14 bases between. CDR1 and CDR2 from the germline V gene are SGHDN and FVKESK. The CDR3 has 15 amino acids. CDR3 residues: CASSRKTLVYNEQFF. DNA for the CDR3: TGTGCCAGCAGCCGGAAAACCCTAGTTTACAATGAGCAGTTCTTC.

This clone was counted only a few times. J is TRBJ1-1 and V is TRBV7-9, with a weak D call TRBD1 (6 bases). CDR3 length equals 15 residues. Trimming removed 5 bases from V and 4 bases from J, with 17 bases in between. Germline CDR1 reads SEHNR; CDR2 reads FQNEAQ (reference sequence). The CDR3 DNA sequence: TGTGCCAGCAGCGCTCCACGGGGGGCGAGCACTGAAGCTTTCTTT. It is translated as CASSAPRGASTEAFF.

The rearrangement links TRBV10-2 to TRBJ1-1; D gene ambiguous. Germline CDR1 reads WSHSY; CDR2 reads SAAADI. The ends were cut back, 4 bases at V and 7 bases at J, with 13 bases in the middle. There are 13 residues in the CDR3. The CDR3 here is CASSGAGAYEAFF. DNA for the CDR3: TGCGCCAGCAGTGGAGCAGGAGCTTATGAAGCTTTCTTT.